The source of this T cell receptor (beta chain) is a study of shared clonotypes between healthy human individuals. Across the whole study: Each donor's CD8 memory used one plate, CD8 naive two, each CD4 subset three.

The CDR3 consists of 14 residues. The V and J ends lost 6 bases and 8 bases, in that order; junction bases with no gene match: 7. The germline V gene encodes CDR1 MNHEY and CDR2 SVGAGI. Profiled with immunoSEQ multiplex PCR; TCRdb holds only in-frame clones, not every one. The sample yields a few million clones, more than 80% seen once. The chain employs TRBV6-5 and TRBJ1-4, with 9 bases identical to TRBD1. The source material was naive CD4+ T cells sorted from blood. Stated subset: CD45RA+ positively selected. The clonotype was recovered from a man aged 18 to 29 in good health. The CDR3 reads CASSRDRGWEKLFF. CDR3 DNA sequence: TGTGCCAGCAGCCGAGACAGGGGGTGGGAAAAACTGTTTTTT.